One and the same sample provided the 13 T cell receptor beta chains below, sequenced in a study of blood T cell repertoires in COVID-19. Clones were sequenced by immunoSEQ multiplex PCR, and TCRdb holds only the in-frame ones, with some missing. The sample holds under 350,000 clones, around 89% seen once. Sequencing was performed on peripheral blood. The receptor source for this set is a middle-aged man with acute or convalescent COVID-19.

V and J are TRBV15 and TRBJ1-1; TRBD1 is a possible D gene (5 bases). Trimming pared 0 bases from V and 3 bases from J, leaving 14 bases between. The germline CDR1 and CDR2 sequences are LNHNV and YYDKDF (reference sequence). The CDR3 has 16 residues. CDR3 sequence reads: CATSRDWWGVDTEAFF. Written as DNA, the CDR3 is TGTGCCACCAGCAGAGATTGGTGGGGGGTAGACACTGAAGCTTTCTTT.

The chain carries TRBV7-9 and TRBJ1-1; no definite D call. The germline V and J ends were trimmed by 5 bases and 7 bases, with 17 bases remaining between them. This CDR3 comprises 14 residues. CDR1 and CDR2 from the germline V gene are SEHNR and FQNEAQ (reference sequence). The CDR3 region has the DNA TGTGCCAGCAGCAACCAGCTCGGGGTCCTTGAAGCTTTCTTT. As protein: CASSNQLGVLEAFF.

The chain joins TRBV5-1 to TRBJ1-3, with D unresolved. Trimming took 1 base from V and 0 from J, leaving 8 bases between them. Per germline, CDR1 SGHRS and CDR2 YFSETQ. The CDR3 is 15 residues long. The chain's CDR3 is CASSLNSNSGNTIYF. The DNA of the CDR3 is TGCGCCAGCAGCTTGAACAGCAACTCTGGAAACACCATATATTTT.

The rearrangement uses TRBV20-1 and TRBJ2-3; TRBD1 might be the D (5 bases). The V end lost 6 bases, the J end lost 5 bases, and 9 bases lay between the germline ends. The germline V gene has CDR1 DFQATT and CDR2 SNEGSKA (reference sequence). The CDR3 has 11 amino acids. The CDR3 DNA follows: TGCAGTGCAGGGGATGTAGATACGCAGTATTTT. Its translation: CSAGDVDTQYF.

Concerning this clone itself: This sample includes further DNA sequences coding for the same CDR3. This chain uses TRBV9 with TRBJ1-2; D ambiguous. Looked up from germline, CDR1 is SGDLS and CDR2 is YYNGEE. V lost 2 bases and J lost 2, with 10 bases in between. The CDR3 extends over 14 amino acids. CDR3 region: CASSVGGQNYGYTF. The CDR3 bases are TGTGCCAGCAGCGTTGGAGGGCAGAACTATGGCTACACCTTC. Full variable domain (missing parts from reference TRBV9 and TRBJ1-2): DSGVTQTPKHLITATGQRVTLRCSPRSGDLSVYWYQQSLDQGLQFLIQYYNGEERAKGNILERFSAQQFPDLHSELNLSSLELGDSALYFCASSVGGQNYGYTFGSGTRLTVV.

V gene TRBV5-1 combines with J gene TRBJ2-7, with 7 bases matching TRBD2. V trimming: 4 bases; J trimming: 3 bases; junction bases outside the gene matches: 13. The germline CDR1 and CDR2 sequences are SGHRS and YFSETQ. CDR3 length: 16 amino acids. The CDR3 region has the DNA TGCGCCAGCAGCGGGGACGGCTCCCGCGGGGGCTACGAGCAGTACTTC. Encoded protein: CASSGDGSRGGYEQYF. Full variable domain (missing parts from reference TRBV5-1 and TRBJ2-7): KAGVTQTPRYLIKTRGQQVTLSCSPISGHRSVSWYQQTPGQGLQFLFEYFSETQRNKGNFPGRFSGRQFSNSRSEMNVSTLELGDSALYLCASSGDGSRGGYEQYFGPGTRLTVT.

This chain joins TRBV5-6 and TRBJ1-1, with 9 bases that match TRBD1. V trimming: 4 bases; J trimming: 2 bases; junction bases outside the gene matches: 6. Germline V gives CDR1 SGHDT, CDR2 YYEEEE. The CDR3 sequence is 15 residues long. CDR3 residues: CASSQSTGGNTEAFF. CDR3 in DNA: TGTGCCAGCAGCCAGAGCACAGGGGGCAACACTGAAGCTTTCTTT.

The chain uses TRBV2 and TRBJ2-1; D might be TRBD1 (5 bases). V was trimmed by 7 bases and J by 15 bases, leaving 16 bases between them. This CDR3 spans 11 amino acids. Per the germline V gene, CDR1 is SNHLY and CDR2 is FYNNEI. The CDR3 loop is CASNRRQGWFF. CDR3 coding DNA: TGTGCCAGCAATAGGCGCCAGGGCTGGTTCTTC. Together with reference TRBV2 and TRBJ2-1, the CDR3 gives the full variable domain: EPEVTQTPSHQVTQMGQEVILRCVPISNHLYFYWYRQILGQKVEFLVSFYNNEISEKSEIFDDQFSVERPDGSNFTLKIRSTKLEDSAMYFCASNRRQGWFFGPGTRLTVL.

The chain carries TRBV27 and TRBJ1-2, with 7 bases matching TRBD1. This CDR3 spans 13 amino acids. Germline-derived CDR1 and CDR2 are MNHEY and SMNVEV (reference sequence). The J segment lost 8 bases and the V segment lost 5 bases, leaving 8 bases of the junction unmatched. The CDR3 here is CASSTTTGRGYTF. The CDR3 nucleotides read TGTGCCAGCAGTACTACGACAGGGAGAGGCTACACCTTC.

Points on this clone: Other nucleotide sequences in the sample specify the same CDR3. The chain employs TRBV2 and TRBJ1-5; 8 nucleotides agree with TRBD1. This CDR3 comprises 14 residues. CDR1 SNHLY and CDR2 FYNNEI come from the germline V gene. J lost 1 base, V lost 8 bases, and 4 bases had no gene match. The CDR3 coding sequence is TGTGCCAGCTCTAGGACAGGGAGCAATCAGCCCCAGCATTTT. It translates to CASSRTGSNQPQHF.

The J gene is TRBJ2-1, the V gene TRBV11-3, with TRBD2 matching over 8 bases. The CDR3 contains 13 residues. Trimming at V came to 5 bases and at J to 8 bases, leaving 5 bases not matched to a gene. Germline loops: CDR1 SGHNT, CDR2 YENEEA. CDR3 sequence: CASSAPGGDEQFF. As DNA, the CDR3 is TGTGCCAGCAGCGCCCCCGGGGGGGATGAGCAGTTCTTC.

The chain uses TRBV15 and TRBJ2-4, with 11 positions matching TRBD1. This CDR3 is built from 16 residues. The V gene end was trimmed by 0 bases and the J gene end by 6 bases; junction bases not matched to a gene: 4. The germline V gene has CDR1 LNHNV and CDR2 YYDKDF (reference sequence). CDR3 DNA: TGTGCCACCAGCAGAGATCCCGGGACAGGGGGAAACATTCAGTACTTC. This encodes CATSRDPGTGGNIQYF.

This rearrangement joins TRBV4-2 to TRBJ2-7; 9 nucleotides agree with TRBD1. Germline lookup yields CDR1 LGHNA and CDR2 YNFKEQ. The CDR3 sequence is 15 residues long. The ends lost 4 bases at V and 5 bases at J; junction bases unmatched: 9. CDR3 DNA: TGTGCCAGCAGCCTTATAGAACAGGGGGCGGACGAGCAGTACTTC. Its protein is CASSLIEQGADEQYF.